This TCR beta chain emerged from a study of shared clonotypes between healthy human individuals. Only in-frame clones appear in the TCRdb table, and some are missing; sequencing was by immunoSEQ multiplex PCR. The table lists 2 million to 2.5 million clones, just over 90% of them singletons, with 0.3% to 0.4% in the top ten. A note on this clone: Its antigen is currently unknown. Other DNA sequences in the sample encode the same CDR3.

Findings of the study overall: Despite large depth, rarefaction showed incomplete sorted-subset sequencing. On the whole, naive subsets had larger estimated richness than memory subsets had. The four-donor shared clonotypes exceeded non-shared clonotypes in generation probability, with non-shared ones scoring lower.

V lost 4 bases and J lost 1; bases outside the gene matches: 1. The CDR3 spans 14 residues. Germline V CDR1 and CDR2: SGHRS, YFSETQ. HIV-negative, healthy adults without recent acute infections or vaccinations were the donors. The TCR comes from a man aged 18 to 29 in good health. Some clones in this sample may be carry-over from other donors' samples. The V and J genes are TRBV5-1 and TRBJ2-3, with 9 positions matching TRBD1. The specimen sequenced was naive CD4+ T cells from PBMCs. Specified subset: CD45RA+ positively selected. The CDR3 DNA reads as TGCGCCAGCAGCCGGGACAGGGGCACAGATACGCAGTATTTT. This encodes CASSRDRGTDTQYF.